This TCR beta chain was captured by sequencing in a study of T cells in women clearing cervical HPV infection. Study-wide results and caveats: Effector/memory and HPV-specific T cells were not isolated, and association timing is unknown.

A note on this clone: Its antigen is still unknown. Coverage ceases 3 residues before the CDR3 finishes, and the germline J gene fills in the end.

Clones were read by immunoSEQ multiplex PCR, and TCRdb kept only the in-frame ones, dropping some. This sample contains about 37,000 clones. Germline trimming cut 3 bases from V and 7 bases from J; bases unmatched to any gene: 3. This CDR3 contains 14 residues. Germline V gene lookup returns CDR1 MRHNA and CDR2 SNTAGT. The sequenced sample was blood buffy coat. This clonotype was obtained from a woman between 18 and 70 years old with a cervical HPV16 infection that either progressed to CIN3+ or cleared (not recorded which). The rearrangement uses TRBV6-4 and TRBJ1-6, with 7 bases identical to TRBD1. The DNA read from the CDR3 is TGTGCCAGCAGTGAAGGGACAGCCAATTCACCC. Translating it yields CASSEGTANSP. The complete CDR3 protein is CASSEGTANSPLHF.